The 17 T cell receptor beta chains below all came from one sample that was sequenced in a study of blood T cell repertoires in COVID-19. Profiled with immunoSEQ multiplex PCR; TCRdb holds only in-frame clones, not every one. This table has fewer than 300,000 clones, about 89% appearing once. What was sequenced was peripheral blood. The receptors were gathered from a woman under 40 with COVID-19, enrolled during active disease.

V is TRBV5-4 and J is TRBJ1-2; maybe TRBD1 (6 bases). This CDR3 has 15 residues. In germline, CDR1 is SGHNT, CDR2 YYREEE (reference sequence). Deletions cut 4 bases from V and 0 bases from J, with 13 bases between. CDR3 residues: CASSETGSANYGYTF. The DNA for the CDR3 is TGTGCCAGCAGCGAAACAGGGTCGGCTAACTATGGCTACACCTTC.

This chain uses TRBV2 with TRBJ1-5; D may be TRBD1 (5 bases). Trimming removed 2 bases from V and 2 bases from J, with 10 bases in between. CDR1 SNHLY and CDR2 FYNNEI come from the germline V gene. This CDR3 region has 15 residues. CDR3 in amino acids: CASSERGRGNQPQHF. DNA of the CDR3: TGTGCCAGCAGTGAAAGGGGCAGGGGCAATCAGCCCCAGCATTTT.

The J gene is TRBJ2-7, the V gene TRBV4-2, with a weak D call TRBD2 (6 bases). The CDR3 covers 14 residues. Trimming stripped 1 base from V and 9 bases from J, with 16 bases between. Germline lookup yields CDR1 LGHNA and CDR2 YNFKEQ. Written as DNA, the CDR3 is TGTGCCAGCAGCCAAGTCCTAGTGAGGGGAGGGCAGTACTTC. Translated: CASSQVLVRGGQYF.

Here the CDR3 DNA reads TGTGCCAGCAGCGTTGACAGGGGGCAAGAGGAAAAACTGTTTTTT. Translation: CASSVDRGQEEKLFF. The chain employs TRBV11-2 and TRBJ1-4; 10 bases fit TRBD1. V was pared by 5 bases and J by 8 bases, with 8 bases of the junction left unmatched. The CDR3 contains 15 residues. From germline, CDR1 is SGHAT and CDR2 FQNNGV. The variable domain in full, completed from reference TRBV11-2 and TRBJ1-4, reads EAGVAQSPRYKIIEKRQSVAFWCNPISGHATLYWYQQILGQGPKLLIQFQNNGVVDDSQLPKDRFSAERLKGVDSTLKIQPAKLEDSAVYLCASSVDRGQEEKLFFGSGTQLSVL.

CDR3 DNA: TGTGCCAGTAGTAAGAGCCCCTCTGGAGTGGTGAACACTGAAGCTTTCTTT. This translates into CASSKSPSGVVNTEAFF. This chain joins TRBV19 and TRBJ1-1; no reliable D call. The germline V gene encodes CDR1 LNHDA and CDR2 SQIVND (reference sequence). This CDR3 spans 17 amino acids. V gave up 4 bases and J gave up 0 bases, with 18 bases separating them.

This chain uses TRBV11-2 with TRBJ1-3; TRBD1 might be the D (5 bases). V gave up 5 bases and J gave up 4 bases, with 12 bases separating them. CDR1 is SGHAT and CDR2 is FQNNGV in the germline V gene. The CDR3 runs to 14 residues. CDR3 in DNA: TGTGCCAGCAGCGTACAGGCTACCGGAAACACCATATATTTT. This gives the protein CASSVQATGNTIYF.

The V call is TRBV6-6, the J call TRBJ2-4, with unresolved D. Germline V lookup: CDR1 MNHNY, CDR2 SVGAGI (reference sequence). This CDR3 comprises 12 residues. Trimming shortened V by 6 bases and J by 0 bases, and 3 bases separated the two germline ends. The CDR3 loop reads CASSLAKNIQYF. In nucleotides, the CDR3 is TGTGCCAGCAGCCTAGCCAAAAACATTCAGTACTTC.

For the CDR3, the DNA is TGTGCCTGGAGTCCAGCGGGAGCACGAACCGGGGAGCTGTTTTTT. It specifies CAWSPAGARTGELFF. This rearrangement joins TRBV30 to TRBJ2-2; 8 bases are shared with TRBD2. V shed 2 bases and J 5 bases; nucleotides not matched to a gene: 7. Germline assignment: CDR1 GTSNPN and CDR2 SVGIG (reference sequence). The CDR3 totals 15 residues.

This chain connects TRBV6-5 to TRBJ1-5; tentatively, D is TRBD1 (5 bases). The CDR3 runs to 14 residues. Trimming shortened V by 6 bases and J by 9 bases, and 18 bases separated the two germline ends. Germline-derived CDR1 and CDR2 are MNHEY and SVGAGI. The CDR3 sequence is CASSLGHGGGPQHF. The CDR3, as DNA: TGTGCCAGCAGCCTCGGACACGGTGGTGGGCCCCAGCATTTT.

This clone appeared a few times. This rearrangement joins TRBV27 to TRBJ1-5; 8 bases match TRBD1. The CDR3 runs 17 residues. J gave up 4 bases and V 5 bases, and 13 bases lay outside the gene matches. CDR1 is MNHEY, CDR2 SMNVEV, per germline (reference sequence). The CDR3 DNA is TGTGCCAGCAGTCAGGGACTTTACAGGGGGGAGAATCAGCCCCAGCATTTT. Amino acid sequence: CASSQGLYRGENQPQHF.

The chain uses TRBV10-1 and TRBJ2-3, with 9 bases aligning to TRBD1. Trimming at V came to 7 bases and at J to 3 bases, leaving 8 bases not matched to a gene. The CDR3 spans 15 residues. Per the germline V gene, CDR1 is WNHNN and CDR2 is SYGVQD (reference sequence). The CDR3 sequence is CASNTGGAGTDTQYF. Here the CDR3 DNA reads TGCGCCAGCAACACAGGGGGCGCGGGAACAGATACGCAGTATTTT.

This chain joins TRBV6-5 and TRBJ1-4, with a possible D match to TRBD1 (5 bases). Germline V gives CDR1 MNHEY, CDR2 SVGAGI. This CDR3 is 15 amino acids long. V lost 7 bases and J 0 bases, leaving 12 bases between the germline ends. This CDR3 reads CASIKDSATNEKLFF. For the CDR3, the DNA is TGTGCCAGCATAAAAGACAGTGCAACTAATGAAAAACTGTTTTTT.

Only a few counts were recorded for this clone. The chain couples TRBV6-1 to TRBJ1-6; D gene ambiguous. Germline lookup yields CDR1 MNHNS and CDR2 SASEGT. Trimming took 1 base from V and 0 from J, leaving 10 bases between them. This CDR3 spans 17 amino acids. CDR3 sequence (DNA): TGTGCCAGCAGTGAAGATAACGCTAGCTCCTATAATTCACCCCTCCACTTT. Translating gives CASSEDNASSYNSPLHF.

This chain joins TRBV7-2 and TRBJ2-7, with D perhaps matching TRBD2 (5 bases). Trimming removed 5 bases at V and 1 base at J, with 15 bases between. The CDR3 is 15 residues long. Germline values: CDR1 SGHTA, CDR2 FQGNSA. Here the CDR3 DNA reads TGTGCCAGCAGCGCCACTAGAGGGCTTTCCTACGAGCAGTACTTC. Its protein product is CASSATRGLSYEQYF.

The chain combines TRBV2 with TRBJ1-2; TRBD1 is a possible D gene (5 bases). The CDR3 sequence is 11 residues long. The germline V gene has CDR1 SNHLY and CDR2 FYNNEI. The V gene lost 7 bases and the J gene lost 4 bases, with 7 bases spanning the gap. The CDR3 coding sequence is TGTGCCAGCAATCAGGGCTATGGCTACACCTTC. It encodes CASNQGYGYTF.

The chain couples TRBV28 to TRBJ2-7; 13 bases fit TRBD2. The germline V gene encodes CDR1 MDHEN and CDR2 SYDVKM. The V and J ends lost 5 bases and 2 bases, in that order; junction bases with no gene match: 3. CDR3 length equals 15 residues. The CDR3: CASSPTSGRTYEQYF. The CDR3 coding sequence is TGTGCCAGCAGTCCGACTAGCGGGAGGACCTACGAGCAGTACTTC.

The rearrangement links TRBV10-3 to TRBJ1-2; 8 bases line up with TRBD1. Germline values: CDR1 ENHRY, CDR2 SYGVKD. With 3 bases clipped from V and 4 bases from J, the junction kept 7 bases outside the gene matches. The CDR3 length is 15 residues. This CDR3 reads CAISDQPGGIYGYTF. The CDR3 DNA is TGTGCCATCAGTGATCAGCCAGGGGGCATCTATGGCTACACCTTC.